This entry lists 14 T cell receptor beta chains sequenced from one sample in a study of blood T cell repertoires in COVID-19. TCRdb keeps only in-frame clones here, not all; method: immunoSEQ multiplex PCR. The data show about 170,000 clones, just under 85% seen once. Source material: peripheral blood. Every receptor here comes from a woman of 80 years or more with COVID-19, enrolled during active disease.

This chain links TRBV5-5 with TRBJ1-1; D remains unclear. The V gene lost 0 bases and the J gene lost 3 bases, with 6 bases spanning the gap. Germline assignment: CDR1 SGHKS and CDR2 YYEKEE (reference sequence). The CDR3 consists of 13 residues. CDR3 amino acids: CASSLDSYTEAFF. The CDR3 DNA follows: TGTGCCAGCAGCTTGGACAGCTACACTGAAGCTTTCTTT.

The chain has TRBV5-4 and TRBJ2-4; TRBD1 matches at 9 bases. The CDR3 loop spans 16 amino acids. With 3 bases clipped from V and 1 base from J, the junction kept 5 bases outside the gene matches. Germline V gene data show CDR1 as SGHNT and CDR2 as YYREEE (reference sequence). The CDR3: CASSSPTGGAKNIQYF. Written as DNA, the CDR3 is TGTGCCAGCAGCTCTCCGACAGGGGGGGCCAAAAACATTCAGTACTTC.

The chain combines TRBV18 with TRBJ2-3; 11 bases map to TRBD2. From germline, CDR1 is KGHSH and CDR2 LQKENI. This CDR3 contains 16 residues. V lost 4 bases to trimming and J lost 2 bases; unmatched junction nucleotides: 5. The CDR3 spells CASSLTSGGFTDTQYF. The CDR3 DNA reads as TGTGCCAGCTCACTTACTAGCGGGGGTTTCACAGATACGCAGTATTTT.

A few counts support this clone. The chain has TRBV5-1 and TRBJ1-1; a possible D gene is TRBD1 (5 bases). Deletions cut 4 bases from V and 2 bases from J, with 18 bases between. The CDR3 covers 16 residues. The germline gives CDR1 SGHRS, CDR2 YFSETQ. The CDR3 DNA reads TGCGCCAGCAGCCCAAACCTTGGGGCTTATAACACTGAAGCTTTCTTT. It yields the protein CASSPNLGAYNTEAFF.

The chain couples TRBV5-1 to TRBJ2-2, with 8 bases aligning to TRBD1. Looked up from germline, CDR1 is SGHRS and CDR2 is YFSETQ. The trim removed 4 bases at V and 1 base at J, leaving 6 bases unmatched. The CDR3 consists of 16 residues. Written as DNA, the CDR3 is TGCGCCAGCAGCCCCCCGACAGGGGTGAACACCGGGGAGCTGTTTTTT. Translated: CASSPPTGVNTGELFF.

Points on this clone: The junction shows a germline mismatch at one end, possibly a read error. V usage is TRBV7-7 and J usage is TRBJ2-2, with D tentatively TRBD2 (6 bases). The CDR3 covers 16 residues. Germline CDR1 is SSHAT and CDR2 is FNYEAQ (reference sequence). DNA of the CDR3: TGTGCTAGCAGCCAGAACCCGGGACTTGGTATAGGGGAGCTGTTTTTT. Its translation is CASSQNPGLGIGELFF. The whole variable domain, remainder taken from reference TRBV7-7 and TRBJ2-2, is GAGVSQSPRYKVTKRGQDVTLRCDPISSHATLYWYQQALGQGPEFLTYFNYEAQPDKSGLPSDRFSAERPEGSISTLTIQRTEQRDSAMYRCASSQNPGLGIGELFFGEGSRLTVL.

The V call is TRBV4-1, the J call TRBJ2-2; a weak D match, TRBD1 (5 bases). The CDR3 covers 15 residues. Looked up from germline, CDR1 is MGHRA and CDR2 is YSYEKL. Trimming removed 4 bases from V and 4 bases from J, with 13 bases in between. The CDR3 here is CASSRAGLPTGELFF. The CDR3 region has the DNA TGCGCCAGCAGCCGGGCAGGGCTCCCCACCGGGGAGCTGTTTTTT.

The chain carries TRBV28 and TRBJ2-1; 11 bases are shared with TRBD2. V shed 6 bases and J 4 bases; nucleotides not matched to a gene: 11. The CDR3 totals 17 residues. The germline V gene has CDR1 MDHEN and CDR2 SYDVKM. The CDR3 coding sequence is TGTGCCAGCAGCCCTCTGACCGGGACTAGCGGATACAATGAGCAGTTCTTC. Its translation: CASSPLTGTSGYNEQFF.

V gene TRBV27 combines with J gene TRBJ1-3; unclear D gene. The germline V gene has CDR1 MNHEY and CDR2 SMNVEV (reference sequence). Trimming cost V 3 bases and J 0 bases, with 12 bases left between them. This CDR3 region has 16 residues. For the CDR3, the DNA is TGTGCCAGCAGTTTCATTCCCCCGAGCTCTGGAAACACCATATATTTT. This codes for CASSFIPPSSGNTIYF.

V gene TRBV9 combines with J gene TRBJ1-5; D possibly corresponds to TRBD1 (6 bases). The germline CDR1 and CDR2 sequences are SGDLS and YYNGEE. V was clipped by 3 bases and J by 7 bases, with 11 bases between them. The CDR3 runs 13 residues. As DNA, the CDR3 is TGTGCCAGCAGCGGAGGGGGTAACCAGCCCCAGCATTTT. It codes for CASSGGGNQPQHF.

This clone was counted between two and nine times. The chain recombines TRBV7-8 with TRBJ1-5; 10 bases agree with TRBD1. The CDR3 loop spans 17 amino acids. Per the germline V gene, CDR1 is SGHVS and CDR2 is FQNEAQ. With 4 bases clipped from V and 5 bases from J, the junction kept 11 bases outside the gene matches. The DNA for the CDR3 is TGTGCCAGCAGCTGGGGGACAGGGGCGATCGGGTATCAGCCCCAGCATTTT. Translating it yields CASSWGTGAIGYQPQHF.

The CDR3: CASSSKLNTEAFF. In DNA form, the CDR3 reads TGTGCCAGCAGTTCCAAACTTAACACTGAAGCTTTCTTT. V gene TRBV6-2 or TRBV6-3 combines with J gene TRBJ1-1; D unresolved. Trimming stripped 4 bases from V and 2 bases from J, with 8 bases between. CDR3 length: 13 residues. The germline gives CDR1 MNHEY, CDR2 SVGEGT.

This chain connects TRBV5-4 to TRBJ1-2; D ambiguous. From germline, CDR1 is SGHNT and CDR2 YYREEE (reference sequence). Between the trimmed V and J ends, which lost 0 bases and 4 bases, there was a span of 7 bases. CDR3 size: 13 residues. The CDR3 loop is CASSLDEAYGYTF. The CDR3, as DNA: TGTGCCAGCAGCTTGGACGAGGCCTATGGCTACACCTTC. Full variable domain (remainder filled in from reference TRBV5-4 and TRBJ1-2): ETGVTQSPTHLIKTRGQQVTLRCSSQSGHNTVSWYQQALGQGPQFIFQYYREEENGRGNFPPRFSGLQFPNYSSELNVNALELDDSALYLCASSLDEAYGYTFGSGTRLTVV.

The sample holds one count of this clone. This chain links TRBV6-6 with TRBJ1-2, with D possibly being TRBD1 (6 bases). V dropped 5 bases and J dropped 6 bases, with 13 bases sitting between them. CDR1 and CDR2 (germline): MNHNY, SVGAGI (reference sequence). The CDR3 loop spans 13 amino acids. The CDR3 region has the DNA TGTGCCAGCAGTCGGGACACCTTAGATGGCTACACCTTC. As protein: CASSRDTLDGYTF.